A single sample is the source of the 4 T cell receptor beta chains below, sequenced in a study of cytomegalovirus exposure and HLA in healthy donors. The PCR was carried out with 60 Vbeta primers and 13 Jbeta primers. Produced via immunoSEQ multiplex PCR; TCRdb's table is partial and in-frame only. This table holds some 130,000 clones, 80% found once. Input material: PBMCs. Receptor source: a man aged 30 to 39 in good health and CMV-seronegative.

V is TRBV13 and J is TRBJ2-1, with D possibly matching TRBD2 (6 bases). V lost 6 bases and J 10 bases, leaving 28 bases between the germline ends. Per the germline V gene, CDR1 is PRHDT and CDR2 is FYEKMQ (reference sequence). The CDR3 contains 17 residues. The CDR3 DNA sequence: TGTGCCAGCAGTATTTCCGCCCGGGAGAGACCTCATGGGGAGCAGTTCTTC. This translates into CASSISARERPHGEQFF.

The chain employs TRBV10-1 and TRBJ2-1; 10 bases match TRBD1. With V trimmed by 9 bases and J by 4 bases, 6 bases remained unmatched. Per the germline V gene, CDR1 is WNHNN and CDR2 is SYGVQD (reference sequence). The CDR3 length is 14 residues. CDR3 bases: TGCGCCAGTGACAGGGGGCGCACATACAATGAGCAGTTCTTC. This encodes CASDRGRTYNEQFF.

The chain employs TRBV2 and TRBJ2-4, with TRBD2 matching over 8 bases. Trimming took 7 bases from V and 8 from J; bases not matched to a gene: 4. CDR3 size: 12 residues. Per the germline V gene, CDR1 is SNHLY and CDR2 is FYNNEI. The DNA of the CDR3 is TGTGCCAGCATCCGGGGGGGTTACATTCAGTACTTC. This translates into CASIRGGYIQYF. Full variable domain (outside the CDR3, taken from reference TRBV2 and TRBJ2-4): EPEVTQTPSHQVTQMGQEVILRCVPISNHLYFYWYRQILGQKVEFLVSFYNNEISEKSEIFDDQFSVERPDGSNFTLKIRSTKLEDSAMYFCASIRGGYIQYFGAGTRLSVL.

This rearrangement joins TRBV28 to TRBJ2-7; 16 bases agree with TRBD2. Germline lookup yields CDR1 MDHEN and CDR2 SYDVKM. This CDR3 region has 18 residues. Germline trimming cut 6 bases from V and 4 bases from J; bases unmatched to any gene: 12. The CDR3 sequence: CASSTDRGTSGRGYEQYF. The CDR3 DNA reads as TGTGCCAGCAGCACGGACAGGGGGACTAGCGGGAGGGGGTACGAGCAGTACTTC.